This T cell receptor beta chain was sequenced during a study of blood T cell repertoires in COVID-19 (TCRdb year 2020). For the wider study: The collaborator samples originated in the United States, Italy and Spain and spanned the acute and convalescent phases of COVID-19. The material from the prospective study consisted of cDNA or gDNA derived from T cells, B-cell-depleted T cells, or PBMCs. The dataset comprised deeply sampled blood TCRbeta repertoires from subjects exposed to, actively infected with, or recovered from COVID-19. The repertoires were released in a freely available public database intended as a resource for research on the immune response to SARS-CoV-2. Samples were obtained from the ongoing ImmuneRACE study (first 160 participants) and from over 1,000 subjects provided by 6 global collaborators. A de-identified subject ID, COVID-19 status, age in years and sex were almost always included in the sample metadata. Where HLA class I and class II types were available, the types were taken from metadata supplied by the sample provider, not from assay-based typing. The full study reports these points: The quantity of clinical and demographic metadata differed by source and by participant and was supplied without curation.

CDR1 and CDR2, looked up from the germline V gene, are SGHNT and YENEEA. From the cysteine through the phenylalanine, the CDR3 covers 16 amino acids. The kept DNA is CDR3 alone, 48 bases in frame from the first base. Trimming removed 2 bases from V and 2 bases from J, leaving 16 bases between the germline ends. One collaborating source in Seattle enrolled patients while the patients were actively infected and followed the patients over time throughout the course of disease. Collaborating institutions collected whole blood in K2EDTA tubes following their own protocols. For TCRbeta analysis, collaborator samples were shipped as frozen whole blood, as isolated PBMCs, or as DNA extracted from either sample type. The immunoSEQ Assay, a bias-controlled multiplex PCR, was used to amplify TCRbeta CDR3 regions from genomic DNA. The original methods were these. The number of nucleated cells in each sample was estimated by amplification of reference gene primers within the assay. Sequence reads were collapsed and filtered to measure the absolute abundance of every unique TCRbeta CDR3 rearrangement. Productive Simpson clonality was computed per sample as the square root of Simpson's diversity index over productive rearrangements. In its TCRdb copy, this immuneACCESS table keeps in-frame sequences only and misses some clones. Where compared with another copy, unresolved V genes explain less than half of these, and the others have no known cause. That table supplies the V and J calls and clone size; D and trimming were determined from the DNA. For this sample there are 300,000 to 450,000 clones; roughly 86% appear just once. In total, the top ten clones hold under 3% of the sample.

On this clone: Its antigen is still unknown. No base quality values were provided; no much bigger clone lies one nucleotide off.

The chain is assembled from TRBV11-3 and TRBJ2-7; TRBD1 is perhaps the D gene, given 5 matching bases. The sequence was obtained from an older woman with COVID-19, enrolled during active disease. The specimen sequenced was peripheral blood. The CDR3 region has the sequence CASSLTSGRAPYEQYF. The nucleotides read TGTGCCAGCAGCTTAACCTCGGGCAGGGCCCCCTACGAGCAGTACTTC.